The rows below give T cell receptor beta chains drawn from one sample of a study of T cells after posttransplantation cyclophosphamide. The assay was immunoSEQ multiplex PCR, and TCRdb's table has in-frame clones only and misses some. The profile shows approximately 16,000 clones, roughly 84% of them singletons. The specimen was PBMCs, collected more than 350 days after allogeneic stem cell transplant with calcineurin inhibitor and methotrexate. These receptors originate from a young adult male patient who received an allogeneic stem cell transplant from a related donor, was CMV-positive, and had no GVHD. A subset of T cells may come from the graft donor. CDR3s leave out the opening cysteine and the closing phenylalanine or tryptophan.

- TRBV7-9 ASSSQGWTGEQY
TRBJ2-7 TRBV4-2 ASSQVGTEQY
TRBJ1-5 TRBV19 ASSSPRDSFNQPQH
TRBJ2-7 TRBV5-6 ASSSDGQVAYEQY
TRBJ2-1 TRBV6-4 ASSSGTSNEQF
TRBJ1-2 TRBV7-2 ASSLGGMDYGYT
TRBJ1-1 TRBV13 ASSSPRGNGGVDTEAF
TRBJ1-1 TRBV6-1 ASSSRTEGTEAF
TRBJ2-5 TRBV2 ASSRPGTVGETQY
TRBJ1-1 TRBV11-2 ASSPEQGWTEAF
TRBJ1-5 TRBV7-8 ASSLRGRVQQPQH
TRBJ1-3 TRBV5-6 ASSKIDSGNTIY
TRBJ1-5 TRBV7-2 ASSLGLSSNQPQH
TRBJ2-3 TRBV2 ASSDPGGSKQY
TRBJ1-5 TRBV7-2 ASNNQGWSNQPQH
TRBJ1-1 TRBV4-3 ASSQETGNEAF
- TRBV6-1 ASSREAGTYEQY
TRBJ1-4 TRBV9 ASSAPGDNEKLF
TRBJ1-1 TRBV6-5 ASSGRQGTFGAF
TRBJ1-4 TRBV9 ASSVTGRGEKLF
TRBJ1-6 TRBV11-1 ASSRSRGSPLH
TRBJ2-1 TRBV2 ASSASGSSYSEQF
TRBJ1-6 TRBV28 ASSRQGSPLH
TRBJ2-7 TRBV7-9 ASSPSSDSVYEQY
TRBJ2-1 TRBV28 ASSFAYEQF
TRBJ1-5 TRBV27 ASSLLPVQINQPQH
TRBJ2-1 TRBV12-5 ASANPIAREFNEQF
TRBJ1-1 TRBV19 ASIGQDINTEAF
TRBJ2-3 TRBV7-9 ASSLVKRVSTDTQY
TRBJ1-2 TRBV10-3 AISERGGTGPTYGYT
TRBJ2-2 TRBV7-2 ASSFGGPAGGELF
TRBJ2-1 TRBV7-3 ASSLMGGQGYNEQF
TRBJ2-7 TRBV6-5 ASSYFPGRVEQY
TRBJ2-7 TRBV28 ATKSGTGPFEQY
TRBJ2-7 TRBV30 AYKGQGISYEQY
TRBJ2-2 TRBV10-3 AISDQAGVGELF
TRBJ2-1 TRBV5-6 ASSLGGRSYNEQF
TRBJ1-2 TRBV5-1 ASSLTPDRGPGYT
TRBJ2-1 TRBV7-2 ASSPSQGGEQF
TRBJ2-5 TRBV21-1 ARKSPVWQETQY